This TCR beta chain was sequenced for a study of PD-1 blockade in classical Hodgkin lymphoma. Study-level points and caveats: Exclusion was the outcome for patients who began nivolumab under 1 year after ASCT. Newly diagnosed patients had diversity similar to the baseline diversity of complete responders. TCR diversity at baseline was reported to be reduced in newly diagnosed patients relative to healthy donors.

The method was immunoSEQ multiplex PCR; TCRdb's version includes in-frame clones alone and lacks a portion of them. The data contain more than 90,000 clones, roughly four fifths of them singletons. Relapses following autologous stem cell transplantation were seen in all patients, with brentuximab vedotin exposure varying. CDR1 is SGHNT and CDR2 is YYREEE in the germline V gene (reference sequence). V was cut by 4 bases and J by 4 bases, with 11 bases left in between. This CDR3 is built from 13 residues. Remarks on this clone: The target antigen is unknown.

The sequence derives from a human donor with classical Hodgkin lymphoma. The genes are TRBV5-4 and TRBJ1-2; D is perhaps TRBD1 (5 bases). The sample was peripheral blood mononuclear cells (PBMCs), taken before the second cycle of nivolumab. This CDR3 is CASSPGTGYGYTF. As DNA, the CDR3 is TGTGCCAGCAGCCCGGGGACGGGCTATGGCTACACCTTC. The entire variable domain, with the rest obtained from reference TRBV5-4 and TRBJ1-2, is as follows: ETGVTQSPTHLIKTRGQQVTLRCSSQSGHNTVSWYQQALGQGPQFIFQYYREEENGRGNFPPRFSGLQFPNYSSELNVNALELDDSALYLCASSPGTGYGYTFGSGTRLTVV.